What follows are 15 T cell receptor beta chains derived from one specimen sequenced in a study of T cells in narcolepsy. Only in-frame clones appear in the TCRdb table, and some are missing; sequencing was by immunoSEQ multiplex PCR. The data contain about 18,000 clones, about nine tenths of them seen just once; the ten biggest clones take up 0.72%. Sequences were obtained from memory (CD45RA-) CD4+ T cells from blood. The receptors were gathered from a human donor in good health.

CDR3 in DNA: TGTGCCAGCAGTCAGGATATGAACACTGAAGCTTTCTTT. Protein product: CASSQDMNTEAFF. The rearrangement uses TRBV6-5 and TRBJ1-1; the D is unclear. The CDR3 contains 13 residues. Germline V lookup: CDR1 MNHEY, CDR2 SVGAGI. The V end lost 5 bases, the J end lost 0 bases, and 7 bases lay between the germline ends.

The gene calls are TRBV11-2 and TRBJ1-6; a possible D gene is TRBD1 (5 bases). This CDR3 region has 12 residues. The ends were cut back, 0 bases at V and 18 bases at J, with 12 bases in the middle. Germline CDR1 SGHAT, CDR2 FQNNGV. The DNA for the CDR3 is TGTGCCAGCAGCTTAGATGGGGCAGGCCACCACTTT. It encodes CASSLDGAGHHF.

The V call is TRBV5-6, the J call TRBJ1-1, with TRBD1 matching over 10 bases. Germline CDR1 and CDR2: SGHDT and YYEEEE. CDR3 length: 13 residues. J was trimmed by 10 bases and V by 3 bases; bases with no gene match: 6. The CDR3 loop reads CASSSRQGARAFF. CDR3 coding DNA: TGTGCCAGCAGCTCTCGACAGGGGGCGCGAGCTTTCTTT.

The sample holds one count of this clone. The genes are TRBV19 and TRBJ2-7; D ambiguous. Germline CDR1 reads LNHDA; CDR2 reads SQIVND (reference sequence). The CDR3 is 14 amino acids. V lost 2 bases, J lost 2 bases, and 10 bases lay in between. This CDR3 is CASSINAAAYEQYF. The CDR3 nucleotides are TGTGCCAGTAGTATAAATGCGGCAGCCTACGAGCAGTACTTC.

The chain recombines TRBV7-9 with TRBJ2-2; the D gene is possibly TRBD1 (5 bases). The germline CDR1 and CDR2 sequences are SEHNR and FQNEAQ (reference sequence). The CDR3 extends over 14 amino acids. Trimming cost V 0 bases and J 3 bases, with 5 bases left between them. CDR3 region: CASSLARDTGELFF. CDR3 DNA sequence: TGTGCCAGCAGCTTAGCCAGGGACACCGGGGAGCTGTTTTTT.

CDR3 sequence: CAWRESGTAQYF. The CDR3 bases are TGTGCCTGGAGGGAATCAGGGACAGCCCAGTACTTC. This sequence joins TRBV30 and TRBJ2-5; TRBD1 aligns across 7 bases. This CDR3 has 12 residues. Germline loops: CDR1 GTSNPN, CDR2 SVGIG (reference sequence). The V and J ends lost 3 bases and 9 bases, in that order; junction bases with no gene match: 7.

CDR3 nucleotides: TGTGCCTGGAGGTTTACGGCCGCTTTCGCTTTCTTT. Its translation is CAWRFTAAFAFF. The rearrangement links TRBV30 to TRBJ1-1; D not resolved. The CDR3 loop spans 12 amino acids. Germline loops: CDR1 GTSNPN, CDR2 SVGIG (reference sequence). V was pared by 3 bases and J by 11 bases, with 16 bases between.

V is TRBV7-3 and J is TRBJ2-6; D gene ambiguous. The germline V gene encodes CDR1 SGHTA and CDR2 FQGTGA. V was trimmed by 0 bases and J by 1 base, leaving 4 bases between them. CDR3 size: 15 residues. The CDR3 loop is CASSLTRSGANVLTF. The CDR3 DNA sequence: TGTGCCAGCAGCTTAACCAGATCTGGGGCCAACGTCCTGACTTTC.

This clone appeared a few times. V gene TRBV7-2 combines with J gene TRBJ2-7; D is perhaps TRBD2 (6 bases). The germline CDR1 and CDR2 sequences are SGHTA and FQGNSA. The CDR3 runs 18 residues. Trimming left V 1 base short and J 0 bases short, with 19 bases between. The CDR3 DNA follows: TGTGCCAGCAGCTTAGTAACGTCAGGACGGACTAACTCCTACGAGCAGTACTTC. Translated: CASSLVTSGRTNSYEQYF.

The CDR3 loop is CASRISYGGQRNTEAFF. CDR3 coding DNA: TGTGCCAGCAGAATTTCTTACGGGGGACAACGGAACACTGAAGCTTTCTTT. V and J are TRBV5-4 and TRBJ1-1, with a possible D match to TRBD1 (6 bases). Trimming removed 5 bases at V and 1 base at J, with 21 bases between. The CDR3 totals 17 residues. Germline V CDR1 and CDR2: SGHNT, YYREEE (reference sequence).

The CDR3 sequence: CASSTRDRGDYGYTF. The CDR3 DNA follows: TGCGCCAGCAGCACCCGGGACAGGGGTGACTATGGCTACACCTTC. The chain combines TRBV5-1 with TRBJ1-2; TRBD1 aligns across 10 bases. Losses at the gene ends were 4 bases for V and 3 bases for J; bases not matched to a gene: 6. Germline values: CDR1 SGHRS, CDR2 YFSETQ. This CDR3 is built from 15 residues.

This chain uses TRBV21-1 with TRBJ2-7. TRBV21-1 is a listed pseudogene. The CDR3 length is 14 residues. The CDR3 here is CASSKEGSPYEQYF. The CDR3 DNA reads TGTGCCAGCAGCAAAGAGGGCAGCCCCTACGAGCAGTACTTC.

V and J are TRBV19 and TRBJ1-2; 8 bases map to TRBD1. The CDR3 spans 15 residues. Trimming at V came to 7 bases and at J to 6 bases, leaving 13 bases not matched to a gene. Germline lookup yields CDR1 LNHDA and CDR2 SQIVND (reference sequence). Written as DNA, the CDR3 is TGTGCCAGTACCTATGGGCAGGGGGCTCTGGATGGCTACACCTTC. It translates to CASTYGQGALDGYTF.

This sequence joins TRBV30 and TRBJ2-2; TRBD2 agrees at 7 bases. The CDR3 totals 14 residues. From germline, CDR1 is GTSNPN and CDR2 SVGIG (reference sequence). V was pared by 1 base and J by 6 bases, with 5 bases of the junction left unmatched. The CDR3: CAWSEGGPSGELFF. For the CDR3, the DNA is TGTGCCTGGAGTGAGGGAGGGCCTTCCGGGGAGCTGTTTTTT.

The chain carries TRBV5-1 and TRBJ2-2; TRBD1 matches at 8 bases. V dropped 4 bases and J dropped 4; count of bases not matched to a gene: 9. Germline V gives CDR1 SGHRS, CDR2 YFSETQ. This CDR3 region has 16 residues. CDR3 DNA sequence: TGCGCCAGCAGCGGAACGACAGGGGCGAGCACCGGGGAGCTGTTTTTT. Its protein product is CASSGTTGASTGELFF. Full variable domain (missing parts from reference TRBV5-1 and TRBJ2-2): KAGVTQTPRYLIKTRGQQVTLSCSPISGHRSVSWYQQTPGQGLQFLFEYFSETQRNKGNFPGRFSGRQFSNSRSEMNVSTLELGDSALYLCASSGTTGASTGELFFGEGSRLTVL.